Listed here are 3 T cell receptor beta chains from one sample, sequenced in a study of blood T cell repertoires in COVID-19. Using immunoSEQ multiplex PCR, the repertoire was profiled, and TCRdb retains in-frame clones only, with some absent. The repertoire holds around 150,000 clones, 82% seen once, with approximately 6.8% in the top ten. Source material: peripheral blood. The source is a woman in her thirties or forties with COVID-19, enrolled during active disease.

This rearrangement joins TRBV13 to TRBJ2-3; TRBD2 aligns across 12 bases. Per germline, CDR1 PRHDT and CDR2 FYEKMQ (reference sequence). This CDR3 comprises 17 residues. V lost 5 bases to trimming and J lost 6 bases; unmatched junction nucleotides: 12. CDR3 sequence (DNA): TGTGCCAGCAGCCGACCGGGACTAGCGGGCGTGGGGGATACGCAGTATTTT. It encodes CASSRPGLAGVGDTQYF.

This chain uses TRBV2 with TRBJ2-5; 7 nucleotides match TRBD2. The CDR3 is 15 residues long. From germline, CDR1 is SNHLY and CDR2 FYNNEI. The V and J ends lost 10 bases and 3 bases, in that order; junction bases with no gene match: 14. CDR3 nucleotide sequence: TGTGCCATCATGGCCGTGCCTAGCGGTAAAGAGACCCAGTACTTC. Its protein is CAIMAVPSGKETQYF. The variable domain in full, completed from reference TRBV2 and TRBJ2-5, reads EPEVTQTPSHQVTQMGQEVILRCVPISNHLYFYWYRQILGQKVEFLVSFYNNEISEKSEIFDDQFSVERPDGSNFTLKIRSTKLEDSAMYFCAIMAVPSGKETQYFGPGTRLLVL.

The chain recombines TRBV6-5 with TRBJ1-4, with TRBD1 matching 7 bases. Trimming cost V 4 bases and J 2 bases; bases outside gene matches: 4. The germline gives CDR1 MNHEY, CDR2 SVGAGI. This CDR3 has 15 amino acids. The CDR3 protein is CASSLTGLTNEKLFF. The CDR3 bases are TGTGCCAGCAGTTTGACAGGGTTGACTAATGAAAAACTGTTTTTT.